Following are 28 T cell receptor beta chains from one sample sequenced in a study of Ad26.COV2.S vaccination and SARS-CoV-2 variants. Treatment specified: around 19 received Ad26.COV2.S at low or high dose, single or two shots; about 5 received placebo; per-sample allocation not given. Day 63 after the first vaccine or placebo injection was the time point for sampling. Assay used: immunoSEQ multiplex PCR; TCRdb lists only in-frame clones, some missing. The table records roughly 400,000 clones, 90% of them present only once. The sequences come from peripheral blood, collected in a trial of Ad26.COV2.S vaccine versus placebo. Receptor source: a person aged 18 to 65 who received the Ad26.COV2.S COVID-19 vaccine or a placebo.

Written as DNA, the CDR3 is TGTGCCAGCAGTGAGGGCAGGGAACAAGCTTTCTTT. Its translation: CASSEGREQAFF. The rearrangement links TRBV6-1 to TRBJ1-1, with D perhaps matching TRBD1 (5 bases). The CDR3 extends over 12 amino acids. V was pared by 3 bases and J by 9 bases, with 11 bases between. Germline assignment: CDR1 MNHNS and CDR2 SASEGT.

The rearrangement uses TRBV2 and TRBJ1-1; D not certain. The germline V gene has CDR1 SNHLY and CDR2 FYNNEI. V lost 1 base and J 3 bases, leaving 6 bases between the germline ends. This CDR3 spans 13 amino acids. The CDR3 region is CASSEDGDTEAFF. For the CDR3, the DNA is TGTGCCAGCAGTGAAGATGGGGACACTGAAGCTTTCTTT.

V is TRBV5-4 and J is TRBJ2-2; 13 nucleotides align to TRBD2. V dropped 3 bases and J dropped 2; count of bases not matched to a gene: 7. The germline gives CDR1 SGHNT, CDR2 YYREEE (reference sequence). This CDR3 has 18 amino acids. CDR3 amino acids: CASSYPGLAGSNTGELFF. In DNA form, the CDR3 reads TGTGCCAGCAGCTACCCGGGACTAGCGGGATCCAACACCGGGGAGCTGTTTTTT.

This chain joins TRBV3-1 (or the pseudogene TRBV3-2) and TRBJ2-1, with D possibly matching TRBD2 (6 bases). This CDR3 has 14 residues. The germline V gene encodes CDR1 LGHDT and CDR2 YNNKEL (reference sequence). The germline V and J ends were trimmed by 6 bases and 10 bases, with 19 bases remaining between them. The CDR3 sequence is CASSRGGVPGEQFF. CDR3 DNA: TGTGCCAGCAGTCGCGGCGGGGTGCCTGGCGAGCAGTTCTTC.

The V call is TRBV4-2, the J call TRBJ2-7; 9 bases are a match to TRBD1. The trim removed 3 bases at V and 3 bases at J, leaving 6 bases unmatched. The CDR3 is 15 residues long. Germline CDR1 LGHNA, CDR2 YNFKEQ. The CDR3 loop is CASSQSGTGIYEQYF. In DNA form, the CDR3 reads TGTGCCAGCAGCCAGAGCGGGACAGGGATCTACGAGCAGTACTTC.

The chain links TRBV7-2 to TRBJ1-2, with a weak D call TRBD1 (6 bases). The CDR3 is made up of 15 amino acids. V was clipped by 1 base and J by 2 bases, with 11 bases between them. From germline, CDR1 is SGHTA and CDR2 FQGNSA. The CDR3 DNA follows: TGTGCCAGCAGCTTAGAGACAGGATGGAACTATGGCTACACCTTC. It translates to CASSLETGWNYGYTF.

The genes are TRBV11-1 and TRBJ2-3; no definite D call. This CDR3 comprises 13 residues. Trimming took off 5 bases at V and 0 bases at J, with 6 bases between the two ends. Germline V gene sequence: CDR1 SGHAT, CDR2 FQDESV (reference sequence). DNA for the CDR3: TGTGCCAGCAGCCCCCCTAGCACAGATACGCAGTATTTT. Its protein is CASSPPSTDTQYF.

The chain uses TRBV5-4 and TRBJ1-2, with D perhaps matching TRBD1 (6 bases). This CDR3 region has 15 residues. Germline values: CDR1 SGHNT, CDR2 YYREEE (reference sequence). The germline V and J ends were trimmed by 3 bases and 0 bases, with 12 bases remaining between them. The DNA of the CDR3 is TGTGCCAGCAGCTCCGGGACACTGACTAACTATGGCTACACCTTC. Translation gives CASSSGTLTNYGYTF.

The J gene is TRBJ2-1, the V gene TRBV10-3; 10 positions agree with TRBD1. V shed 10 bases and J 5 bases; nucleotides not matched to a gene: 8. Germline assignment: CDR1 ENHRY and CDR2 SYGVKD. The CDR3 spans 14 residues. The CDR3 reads CATLSGQGDNEQFF. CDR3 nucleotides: TGTGCCACCCTAAGTGGACAGGGGGACAATGAGCAGTTCTTC.

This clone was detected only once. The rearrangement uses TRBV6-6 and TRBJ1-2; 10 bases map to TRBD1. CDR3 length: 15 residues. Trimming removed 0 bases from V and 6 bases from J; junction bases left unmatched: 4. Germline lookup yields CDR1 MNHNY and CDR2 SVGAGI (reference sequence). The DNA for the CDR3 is TGTGCCAGCAGTTACTCGTGGACAGGGGGGGATGGCTACACCTTC. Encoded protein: CASSYSWTGGDGYTF.

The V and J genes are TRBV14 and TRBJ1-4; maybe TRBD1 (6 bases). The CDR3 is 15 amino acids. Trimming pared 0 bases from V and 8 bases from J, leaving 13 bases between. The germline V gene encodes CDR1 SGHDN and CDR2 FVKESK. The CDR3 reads CASSQDRRGREKLFF. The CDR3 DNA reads TGTGCCAGCAGCCAAGATCGCAGGGGAAGAGAAAAACTGTTTTTT. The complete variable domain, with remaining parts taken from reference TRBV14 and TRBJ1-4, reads EAGVTQFPSHSVIEKGQTVTLRCDPISGHDNLYWYRRVMGKEIKFLLHFVKESKQDESGMPNNRFLAERTGGTYSTLKVQPAELEDSGVYFCASSQDRRGREKLFFGSGTQLSVL.

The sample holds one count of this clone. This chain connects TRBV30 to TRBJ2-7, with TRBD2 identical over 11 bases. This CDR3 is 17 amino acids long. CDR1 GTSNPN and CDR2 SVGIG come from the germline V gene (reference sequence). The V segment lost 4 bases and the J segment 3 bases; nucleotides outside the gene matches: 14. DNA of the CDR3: TGTGCCTGGAAAACTAGCGGGAGACCCTGGGACGTCTACGAGCAGTACTTC. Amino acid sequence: CAWKTSGRPWDVYEQYF. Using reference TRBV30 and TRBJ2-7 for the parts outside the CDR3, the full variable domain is SQTIHQWPATLVQPVGSPLSLECTVEGTSNPNLYWYRQAAGRGLQLLFYSVGIGQISSEVPQNLSASRPQDRQFILSSKKLLLSDSGFYLCAWKTSGRPWDVYEQYFGPGTRLTVT.

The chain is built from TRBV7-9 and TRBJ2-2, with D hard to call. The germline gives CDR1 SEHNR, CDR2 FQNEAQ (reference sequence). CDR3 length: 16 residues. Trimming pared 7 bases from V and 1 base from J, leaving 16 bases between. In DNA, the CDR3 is TGTGCCAGCATATCTGACTTTGCCGAGAACACCGGGGAGCTGTTTTTT. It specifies CASISDFAENTGELFF. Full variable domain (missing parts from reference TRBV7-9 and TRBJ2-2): DTGVSQNPRHKITKRGQNVTFRCDPISEHNRLYWYRQTLGQGPEFLTYFQNEAQLEKSRLLSDRFSAERPKGSFSTLEIQRTEQGDSAMYLCASISDFAENTGELFFGEGSRLTVL.

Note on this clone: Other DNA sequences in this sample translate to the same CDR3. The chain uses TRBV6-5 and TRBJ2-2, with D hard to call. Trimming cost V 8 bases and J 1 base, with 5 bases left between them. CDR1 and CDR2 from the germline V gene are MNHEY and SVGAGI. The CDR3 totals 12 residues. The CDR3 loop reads CASGQNTGELFF. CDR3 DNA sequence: TGTGCCAGCGGTCAGAACACCGGGGAGCTGTTTTTT.

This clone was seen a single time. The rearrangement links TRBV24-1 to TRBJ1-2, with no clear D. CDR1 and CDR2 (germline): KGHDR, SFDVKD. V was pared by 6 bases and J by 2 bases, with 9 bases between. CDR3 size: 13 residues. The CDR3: CATSMTGNYGYTF. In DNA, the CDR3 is TGTGCCACCAGTATGACGGGGAACTATGGCTACACCTTC.

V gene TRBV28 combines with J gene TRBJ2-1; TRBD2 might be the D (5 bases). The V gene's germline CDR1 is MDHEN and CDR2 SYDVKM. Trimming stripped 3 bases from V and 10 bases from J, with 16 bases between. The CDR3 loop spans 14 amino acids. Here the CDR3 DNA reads TGTGCCAGCAGTTTTGGCTCTCTCCCGGGGGAGCAGTTCTTC. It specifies CASSFGSLPGEQFF. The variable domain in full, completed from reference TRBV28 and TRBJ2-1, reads DVKVTQSSRYLVKRTGEKVFLECVQDMDHENMFWYRQDPGLGLRLIYFSYDVKMKEKGDIPEGYSVSREKKERFSLILESASTNQTSMYLCASSFGSLPGEQFFGPGTRLTVL.

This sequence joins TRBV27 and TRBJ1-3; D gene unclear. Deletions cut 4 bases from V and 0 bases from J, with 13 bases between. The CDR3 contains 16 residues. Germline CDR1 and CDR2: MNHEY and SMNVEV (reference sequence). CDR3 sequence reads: CASSSFGPLSGNTIYF. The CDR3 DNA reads TGTGCCAGCAGTTCCTTCGGGCCTCTCTCTGGAAACACCATATATTTT.

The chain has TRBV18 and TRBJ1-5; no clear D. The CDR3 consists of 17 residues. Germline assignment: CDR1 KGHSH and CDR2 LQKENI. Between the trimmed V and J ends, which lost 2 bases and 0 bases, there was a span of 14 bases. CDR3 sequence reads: CASSPVAGSSSNQPQHF. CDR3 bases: TGTGCCAGCTCACCAGTCGCAGGAAGTTCTAGCAATCAGCCCCAGCATTTT.

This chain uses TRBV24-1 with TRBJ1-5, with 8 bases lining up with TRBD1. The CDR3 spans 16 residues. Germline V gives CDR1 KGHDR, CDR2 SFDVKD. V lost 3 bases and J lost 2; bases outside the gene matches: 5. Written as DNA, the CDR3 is TGTGCCACCAGTGATGGAGGACAGGGTGGCAATCAGCCCCAGCATTTT. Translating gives CATSDGGQGGNQPQHF.

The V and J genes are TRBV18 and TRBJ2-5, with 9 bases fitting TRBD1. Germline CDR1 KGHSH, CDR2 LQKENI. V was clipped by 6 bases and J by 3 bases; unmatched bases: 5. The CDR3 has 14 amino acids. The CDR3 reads CASSPRTGEETQYF. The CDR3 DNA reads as TGTGCCAGCTCCCCTAGGACAGGGGAAGAGACCCAGTACTTC.

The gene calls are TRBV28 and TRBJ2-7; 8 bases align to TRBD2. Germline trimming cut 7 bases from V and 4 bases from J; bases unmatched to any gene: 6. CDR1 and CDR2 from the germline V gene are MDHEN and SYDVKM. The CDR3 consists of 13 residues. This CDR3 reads CASKASGYYEQYF. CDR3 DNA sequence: TGTGCCAGCAAGGCTAGCGGGTATTACGAGCAGTACTTC. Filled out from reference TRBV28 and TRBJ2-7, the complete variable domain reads DVKVTQSSRYLVKRTGEKVFLECVQDMDHENMFWYRQDPGLGLRLIYFSYDVKMKEKGDIPEGYSVSREKKERFSLILESASTNQTSMYLCASKASGYYEQYFGPGTRLTVT.

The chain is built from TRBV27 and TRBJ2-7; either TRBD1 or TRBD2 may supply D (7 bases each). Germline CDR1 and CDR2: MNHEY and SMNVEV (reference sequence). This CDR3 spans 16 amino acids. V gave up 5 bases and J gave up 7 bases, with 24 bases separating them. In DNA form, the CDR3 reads TGTGCCAGCAGTCCTCTCTCAGGGACAGCGGGATGGGAGCAGTACTTC. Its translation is CASSPLSGTAGWEQYF.

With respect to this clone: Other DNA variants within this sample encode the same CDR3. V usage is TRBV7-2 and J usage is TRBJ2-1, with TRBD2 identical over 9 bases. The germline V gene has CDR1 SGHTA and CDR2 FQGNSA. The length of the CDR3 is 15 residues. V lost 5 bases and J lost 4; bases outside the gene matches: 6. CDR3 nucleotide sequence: TGTGCCAGCAGCCTCGGGCTAGCGGGGTACAATGAGCAGTTCTTC. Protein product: CASSLGLAGYNEQFF. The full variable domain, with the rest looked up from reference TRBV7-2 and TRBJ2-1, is GAGVSQSPSNKVTEKGKDVELRCDPISGHTALYWYRQSLGQGLEFLIYFQGNSAPDKSGLPSDRFSAERTGGSVSTLTIQRTQQEDSAVYLCASSLGLAGYNEQFFGPGTRLTVL.

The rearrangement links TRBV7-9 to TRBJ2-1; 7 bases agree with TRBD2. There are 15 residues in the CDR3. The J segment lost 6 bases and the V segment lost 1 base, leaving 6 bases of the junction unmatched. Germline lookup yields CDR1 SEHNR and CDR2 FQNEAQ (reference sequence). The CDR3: CASSLVSSGRNEQFF. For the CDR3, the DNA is TGTGCCAGCAGCTTAGTGTCTAGCGGACGCAATGAGCAGTTCTTC.

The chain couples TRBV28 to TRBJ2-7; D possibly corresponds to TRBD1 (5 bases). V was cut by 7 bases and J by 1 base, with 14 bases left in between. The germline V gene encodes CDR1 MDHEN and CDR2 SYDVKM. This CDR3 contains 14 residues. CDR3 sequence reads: CASTLYRKSYEQYF. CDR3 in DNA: TGTGCCAGCACTCTATACAGGAAATCCTACGAGCAGTACTTC.

The CDR3 reads CATSDLGGNADTQYF. The CDR3 nucleotides are TGTGCCACCAGTGATTTAGGGGGGAATGCGGATACGCAGTATTTT. This chain joins TRBV24-1 and TRBJ2-3; D might be TRBD1 or TRBD2, each matching 6 bases. Per the germline V gene, CDR1 is KGHDR and CDR2 is SFDVKD. The V end lost 1 base, the J end lost 6 bases, and 13 bases lay between the germline ends. The CDR3 loop spans 15 amino acids.

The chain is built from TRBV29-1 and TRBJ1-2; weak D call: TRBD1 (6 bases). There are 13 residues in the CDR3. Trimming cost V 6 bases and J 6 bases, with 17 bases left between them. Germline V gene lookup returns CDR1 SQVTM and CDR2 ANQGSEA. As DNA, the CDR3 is TGCAGCGTCGTCCACCGGGGGCGCGATGGCTACACCTTC. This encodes CSVVHRGRDGYTF.

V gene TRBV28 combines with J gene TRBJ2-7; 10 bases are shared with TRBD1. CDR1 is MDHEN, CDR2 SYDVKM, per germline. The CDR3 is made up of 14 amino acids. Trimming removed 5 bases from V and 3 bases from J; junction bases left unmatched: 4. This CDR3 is CASSLRTGGYEQYF. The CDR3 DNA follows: TGTGCCAGCAGTCTCAGGACAGGGGGCTACGAGCAGTACTTC.